Below, 24 T cell receptor beta chains from the same sample are listed, as sequenced in a study of shared clonotypes between healthy human individuals. Clones were read by immunoSEQ multiplex PCR, and TCRdb kept only the in-frame ones, dropping some. Of under 600,000 clones listed, roughly 85% are singletons. The sample was PBMCs. The source of these receptors is a woman aged 40 to 49 in good health. Some clones in this sample may be carry-over from other donors' samples.

V and J are TRBV19 and TRBJ1-1; no clear D. Per germline, CDR1 LNHDA and CDR2 SQIVND (reference sequence). V lost 1 base and J lost 11, with 17 bases in between. The CDR3 extends over 14 amino acids. For the CDR3, the DNA is TGTGCCAGTAGTATAGTGGCGGCCGCCGGGTCGGCTTTCTTT. Translation: CASSIVAAAGSAFF.

As regards this clone: One junction end does not reproduce the germline sequence, and a read error may be involved. The CDR3 sequence: CASSEGSSQHRGYAF. As DNA, the CDR3 is TGTGCCAGCAGTGAAGGTAGCTCCCAGCATCGGGGCTACGCCTTC. The gene calls are TRBV2 and TRBJ1-2; D is perhaps TRBD1 (5 bases). There are 15 residues in the CDR3. Germline CDR1 and CDR2: SNHLY and FYNNEI.

V and J are TRBV30 and TRBJ2-7; 7 nucleotides match TRBD2. From germline, CDR1 is GTSNPN and CDR2 SVGIG (reference sequence). This CDR3 spans 18 amino acids. V lost 5 bases to trimming and J lost 1 base; unmatched junction nucleotides: 20. The DNA for the CDR3 is TGTGCCTGGGGCCCCCGGCTAACGGGAGGAGAAATTTCCTACGAGCAGTACTTC. It translates to CAWGPRLTGGEISYEQYF.

The chain carries TRBV14 and TRBJ1-3; weak D call: TRBD1 (5 bases). From germline, CDR1 is SGHDN and CDR2 FVKESK. The CDR3 spans 13 residues. Trimming left V 1 base short and J 4 bases short, with 5 bases between. The CDR3 nucleotides are TGTGCCAGCAGCCAAGCAGGGGGAAACACCATATATTTT. It translates to CASSQAGGNTIYF. The full variable domain, completed using reference TRBV14 and TRBJ1-3, is EAGVTQFPSHSVIEKGQTVTLRCDPISGHDNLYWYRRVMGKEIKFLLHFVKESKQDESGMPNNRFLAERTGGTYSTLKVQPAELEDSGVYFCASSQAGGNTIYFGEGSWLTVV.

This rearrangement joins TRBV5-1 to TRBJ1-4; 7 bases match TRBD1. J lost 7 bases, V lost 2 bases, and 5 bases had no gene match. Looked up from germline, CDR1 is SGHRS and CDR2 is YFSETQ. The CDR3 has 14 residues. CDR3: CASSFTGEGEKLFF. In nucleotides, the CDR3 is TGCGCCAGCAGCTTTACAGGGGAGGGTGAAAAACTGTTTTTT.

This sequence joins TRBV6-5 and TRBJ2-7; D is tentatively TRBD1 or TRBD2 (8 bases each). With 5 bases removed from V and 0 bases from J, the gap between germline ends came to 14 bases. CDR1 MNHEY and CDR2 SVGAGI come from the germline V gene. The CDR3 totals 15 residues. The CDR3 protein is CASSRGGTGSYEQYF. The CDR3 nucleotides are TGTGCCAGCAGTCGGGGGGGGACAGGCTCCTACGAGCAGTACTTC.

The sample holds one count of this clone. For the CDR3, the DNA is TGTGCCAGCAGCTTGGGGGACAGGCGTGGGGAGCAGTACTTC. Protein product: CASSLGDRRGEQYF. The chain combines TRBV11-1 with TRBJ2-7; 8 bases line up with TRBD1. Unmatched junction bases numbered 8, after V lost 3 bases and J lost 7 bases. The length of the CDR3 is 14 residues. Germline CDR1 and CDR2: SGHAT and FQDESV (reference sequence).

This clone was detected only once. The same CDR3 also results from other DNA sequences found in this sample. The chain employs TRBV29-1 and TRBJ2-7; possibly TRBD2 for D (6 bases). Trimming took 6 bases from V and 3 from J, leaving 9 bases between them. The CDR3 loop spans 11 amino acids. Germline CDR1 and CDR2: SQVTM and ANQGSEA. CDR3 region: CSVETSYEQYF. As DNA, the CDR3 is TGCAGCGTCGAGACTAGCTACGAGCAGTACTTC.

This chain links TRBV28 with TRBJ2-7; TRBD1 aligns across 8 bases. The trim removed 6 bases at V and 6 bases at J, leaving 19 bases unmatched. The CDR3 runs 17 residues. Germline values: CDR1 MDHEN, CDR2 SYDVKM. CDR3 sequence: CASSPDRGRAVRGEQYF. CDR3 nucleotides: TGTGCCAGCAGCCCCGACAGGGGACGGGCTGTTCGCGGCGAGCAGTACTTC.

This clone has a handful of counts. The CDR3 DNA reads TGTGCCACCACAGAGGTCCGGGGGGTGGAGCTGTTTTTT. Its translation: CATTEVRGVELFF. This chain uses TRBV7-2 with TRBJ2-2, with 7 bases aligning to TRBD2. Per germline, CDR1 SGHTA and CDR2 FQGNSA. The CDR3 totals 13 residues. Losses at the gene ends were 10 bases for V and 10 bases for J; bases not matched to a gene: 12. Looking up the rest from reference TRBV7-2 and TRBJ2-2 gives the full variable domain: GAGVSQSPSNKVTEKGKDVELRCDPISGHTALYWYRQSLGQGLEFLIYFQGNSAPDKSGLPSDRFSAERTGGSVSTLTIQRTQQEDSAVYLCATTEVRGVELFFGEGSRLTVL.

This rearrangement joins TRBV20-1 to TRBJ1-2; possibly TRBD1 for D (5 bases). V was clipped by 6 bases and J by 8 bases, with 13 bases between them. CDR1 and CDR2 from the germline V gene are DFQATT and SNEGSKA (reference sequence). The CDR3 loop spans 11 amino acids. The CDR3 DNA is TGCAGTGCCCAGGGAAGGAGCGGCTACACCTTC. It codes for CSAQGRSGYTF.

This clone was counted a single time. The J gene is TRBJ2-7, the V gene TRBV10-2; D may correspond to TRBD1 or TRBD2 (5 bases each). The CDR3 covers 17 residues. V dropped 6 bases and J dropped 0 bases, with 21 bases sitting between them. Germline assignment: CDR1 WSHSY and CDR2 SAAADI. The CDR3 DNA follows: TGCGCCAGCAGACCCCCGCCGGGACGGACAAGCTCCTACGAGCAGTACTTC. Translating it yields CASRPPPGRTSSYEQYF.

This clone was seen once. The rearrangement joins TRBV28 to TRBJ1-5; possibly TRBD1 for D (6 bases). CDR1 MDHEN and CDR2 SYDVKM come from the germline V gene. This CDR3 region has 18 residues. The V and J ends lost 4 bases and 2 bases respectively, with 21 bases between them. CDR3 bases: TGTGCCAGCAGTTCGGGGGGCGGTGGAACTGTGGGCAATCAGCCCCAGCATTTT. Its translation: CASSSGGGGTVGNQPQHF. The full variable domain, its missing parts supplied by reference TRBV28 and TRBJ1-5, is DVKVTQSSRYLVKRTGEKVFLECVQDMDHENMFWYRQDPGLGLRLIYFSYDVKMKEKGDIPEGYSVSREKKERFSLILESASTNQTSMYLCASSSGGGGTVGNQPQHFGDGTRLSIL.

The chain couples TRBV28 to TRBJ1-2; 7 nucleotides match TRBD1. Germline CDR1 and CDR2: MDHEN and SYDVKM. CDR3 length: 13 residues. V shed 6 bases, J shed 8 bases, and the junction held 9 bases outside the gene matches. This CDR3 is CASSQGDFEGYTF. CDR3 coding DNA: TGTGCCAGCAGCCAGGGGGACTTTGAGGGCTACACCTTC.

The chain combines TRBV4-2 with TRBJ2-7, with 9 bases that match TRBD1. CDR1 is LGHNA and CDR2 is YNFKEQ in the germline V gene. Trimming took 0 bases from V and 1 from J; bases not matched to a gene: 4. The CDR3 length is 16 residues. The CDR3 DNA sequence: TGTGCCAGCAGCCAAGATCAGGGGACAGGGTCCTACGAGCAGTACTTC. Amino acid sequence: CASSQDQGTGSYEQYF.

Comment on this clone: Only one base separates this from a far larger clonotype, so it likely reflects a read error. This sequence joins TRBV5-6 and TRBJ2-7, with D maybe TRBD2 (5 bases). Trimming removed 4 bases from V and 3 bases from J, with 14 bases in between. CDR1 and CDR2 from the germline V gene are SGHDT and YYEEEE. The CDR3 has 14 residues. CDR3 protein: CASSAASRNYEQYF. The CDR3 nucleotides read TGTGCCAGCAGCGCAGCTAGCCGAAACTACGAGCAGTACTTC.

The chain employs TRBV28 and TRBJ2-7; 10 positions match TRBD1. This CDR3 comprises 14 residues. Germline CDR1 MDHEN, CDR2 SYDVKM. The trim removed 3 bases at V and 5 bases at J, leaving 4 bases unmatched. Written as DNA, the CDR3 is TGTGCCAGCAGTTTGGGACAGGGGACCCACGAGCAGTACTTC. Amino acids: CASSLGQGTHEQYF.

The chain has TRBV5-1 and TRBJ2-7; 7 bases are shared with TRBD2. The germline CDR1 and CDR2 sequences are SGHRS and YFSETQ. CDR3 length: 13 residues. The trim removed 6 bases at V and 0 bases at J, leaving 3 bases unmatched. CDR3 in amino acids: CASNGGSSYEQYF. CDR3 nucleotide sequence: TGCGCCAGCAACGGCGGGAGCTCCTACGAGCAGTACTTC.

The J gene is TRBJ2-7, the V gene TRBV6-1; maybe TRBD1 (6 bases). Trimming removed 6 bases from V and 1 base from J, with 10 bases in between. The germline gives CDR1 MNHNS, CDR2 SASEGT. This CDR3 is built from 13 residues. CDR3 bases: TGTGCCAGCAGGACAGGAGTTTCCTACGAGCAGTACTTC. It yields the protein CASRTGVSYEQYF.

The chain links TRBV15 to TRBJ1-1; D uncertain. CDR1 is LNHNV and CDR2 is YYDKDF in the germline V gene (reference sequence). V lost 3 bases and J lost 3, with 11 bases in between. CDR3 length: 14 amino acids. The CDR3 nucleotides are TGTGCCACCAGCAGGGAAGCGGAGGACACTGAAGCTTTCTTT. Translating gives CATSREAEDTEAFF.

This clone was seen only once. The CDR3 sequence: CSAQGDRGSYEQYF. CDR3 DNA sequence: TGCAGCGCCCAAGGGGACAGAGGCTCCTACGAGCAGTACTTC. This chain links TRBV29-1 with TRBJ2-7; 7 bases are a match to TRBD1. The germline CDR1 and CDR2 sequences are SQVTM and ANQGSEA. V lost 7 bases to trimming and J lost 0 bases; unmatched junction nucleotides: 9. The CDR3 is 14 amino acids.

The chain recombines TRBV10-3 with TRBJ2-1; 12 nucleotides match TRBD2. Germline V gene data show CDR1 as ENHRY and CDR2 as SYGVKD. The CDR3 is 17 residues long. V shed 0 bases, J shed 7 bases, and the junction held 7 bases outside the gene matches. CDR3 loop: CAISESPSGRARNEQFF. Written as DNA, the CDR3 is TGTGCCATCAGTGAGTCGCCTAGCGGGAGGGCCAGGAATGAGCAGTTCTTC.

The rearrangement links TRBV15 to TRBJ2-1; TRBD2 matches 7 bases. Germline loops: CDR1 LNHNV, CDR2 YYDKDF (reference sequence). CDR3 length equals 17 residues. The V segment lost 0 bases and the J segment 1 base; nucleotides outside the gene matches: 6. The CDR3 reads CATSRDVVGGSYNEQFF. The CDR3 coding sequence is TGTGCCACCAGCAGAGATGTGGTGGGAGGGTCCTACAATGAGCAGTTCTTC.

The V and J genes are TRBV5-4 and TRBJ2-1; D ambiguous. V shed 4 bases and J shed 2 bases, with 16 bases lying between them. Germline V gives CDR1 SGHNT, CDR2 YYREEE (reference sequence). CDR3 length: 16 residues. In nucleotides, the CDR3 is TGTGCCAGCAGCGGCAAGGCGTCGGTCACCTACAATGAGCAGTTCTTC. It codes for CASSGKASVTYNEQFF.